The 29 T cell receptor beta chains below all came from one sample that was sequenced in a study of blood T cell repertoires in COVID-19. The method was immunoSEQ multiplex PCR; TCRdb's version includes in-frame clones alone and lacks a portion of them. The sample carries some 200,000 clones, about 79% recorded once. The specimen was peripheral blood. Receptors originate from a man aged 50 or older with active or convalescent COVID-19.

The chain couples TRBV5-1 to TRBJ2-1; TRBD2 matches 8 bases. CDR3 length equals 15 residues. Germline V lookup: CDR1 SGHRS, CDR2 YFSETQ. The V and J ends lost 1 base and 2 bases, in that order; junction bases with no gene match: 2. In DNA, the CDR3 is TGCGCCAGCAGCTTGTTAGCGGGAACCTACAATGAGCAGTTCTTC. Protein sequence: CASSLLAGTYNEQFF.

The chain is built from TRBV19 and TRBJ1-4; TRBD1 agrees at 10 bases. The CDR3 has 15 amino acids. The junction had 2 bases not matched to a gene; V was cut back by 6 bases and J by 1 base. Germline lookup yields CDR1 LNHDA and CDR2 SQIVND (reference sequence). In DNA, the CDR3 is TGTGCCAGTAGAGGACAGGGGGGAACTAATGAAAAACTGTTTTTT. Amino acids: CASRGQGGTNEKLFF.

Notes on this clone: The sample has other DNA sequences that encode this CDR3 too. The genes are TRBV27 and TRBJ1-6; 9 nucleotides match TRBD1. V lost 5 bases to trimming and J lost 5 bases; unmatched junction nucleotides: 4. Germline V gene data show CDR1 as MNHEY and CDR2 as SMNVEV (reference sequence). The CDR3 spans 15 residues. The CDR3 loop is CASSPRDRDNSPLHF. CDR3 DNA sequence: TGTGCCAGCAGTCCCCGGGACAGGGATAATTCACCCCTCCACTTT.

This chain connects TRBV6-9 to TRBJ2-3, with TRBD1 matching over 7 bases. Germline V gives CDR1 MNHGY, CDR2 SVAAGI. This CDR3 spans 16 amino acids. Losses at the gene ends were 0 bases for V and 2 bases for J; bases not matched to a gene: 5. CDR3 protein: CASSYSDREPTDTQYF. The CDR3, as DNA: TGTGCCAGCAGTTATTCCGACAGGGAACCCACAGATACGCAGTATTTT.

This clone was seen only a few times. This chain joins TRBV28 and TRBJ2-2; D ambiguous. The V end lost 3 bases, the J end lost 6 bases, and 8 bases lay between the germline ends. The CDR3 covers 13 residues. In germline, CDR1 is MDHEN, CDR2 SYDVKM. CDR3 DNA sequence: TGTGCCAGCAGTTTCCTGACTCCCGGGGAGCTGTTTTTT. Encoded protein: CASSFLTPGELFF. The variable domain in full, completed from reference TRBV28 and TRBJ2-2, reads DVKVTQSSRYLVKRTGEKVFLECVQDMDHENMFWYRQDPGLGLRLIYFSYDVKMKEKGDIPEGYSVSREKKERFSLILESASTNQTSMYLCASSFLTPGELFFGEGSRLTVL.

This chain uses TRBV7-2 with TRBJ2-2; TRBD1 aligns across 7 bases. Trimming removed 1 base from V and 2 bases from J; junction bases left unmatched: 4. The CDR3 length is 16 residues. Per germline, CDR1 SGHTA and CDR2 FQGNSA. CDR3 coding DNA: TGTGCCAGCAGCTTAGTAGGGGGCTTTAACACCGGGGAGCTGTTTTTT. As protein: CASSLVGGFNTGELFF. The full variable domain, with the rest looked up from reference TRBV7-2 and TRBJ2-2, is GAGVSQSPSNKVTEKGKDVELRCDPISGHTALYWYRQSLGQGLEFLIYFQGNSAPDKSGLPSDRFSAERTGGSVSTLTIQRTQQEDSAVYLCASSLVGGFNTGELFFGEGSRLTVL.

V usage is TRBV10-3 and J usage is TRBJ2-7; 8 bases fit TRBD2. The CDR3 contains 18 residues. The germline CDR1 and CDR2 sequences are ENHRY and SYGVKD. The junction had 13 bases not matched to a gene; V was cut back by 3 bases and J by 0 bases. For the CDR3, the DNA is TGTGCCATCAGTGATAATGGAGCTTCGGGAGGGCCCTCCTACGAGCAGTACTTC. The encoded protein is CAISDNGASGGPSYEQYF.

The chain is built from TRBV10-2 and TRBJ1-1, with D uncertain. Per germline, CDR1 WSHSY and CDR2 SAAADI. The CDR3 has 13 residues. V gave up 2 bases and J gave up 4 bases, with 8 bases separating them. The DNA of the CDR3 is TGCGCCAGCAGTGAGCGGGTTGCCACTGAAGCTTTCTTT. The encoded protein is CASSERVATEAFF.

This clone was observed a handful of times. This chain links TRBV2 with TRBJ2-7, with a possible D match to TRBD1 (5 bases). V gave up 7 bases and J gave up 3 bases, with 13 bases separating them. Germline V lookup: CDR1 SNHLY, CDR2 FYNNEI. The CDR3 length is 13 residues. CDR3 loop: CASTVGAVYEQYF. The CDR3 DNA sequence: TGTGCCAGCACGGTAGGGGCCGTCTACGAGCAGTACTTC. The full variable domain, with the rest looked up from reference TRBV2 and TRBJ2-7, is EPEVTQTPSHQVTQMGQEVILRCVPISNHLYFYWYRQILGQKVEFLVSFYNNEISEKSEIFDDQFSVERPDGSNFTLKIRSTKLEDSAMYFCASTVGAVYEQYFGPGTRLTVT.

The rearrangement uses TRBV27 and TRBJ2-1; 14 positions agree with TRBD2. CDR1 and CDR2 (germline): MNHEY, SMNVEV (reference sequence). The CDR3 covers 15 residues. J gave up 6 bases and V 7 bases, and 5 bases lay outside the gene matches. The CDR3 region has the DNA TGTGCCAGCACCCTGACTAGCGGGAGGGCCAATGAGCAGTTCTTC. Protein product: CASTLTSGRANEQFF.

The rearrangement joins TRBV3-1 (or the pseudogene TRBV3-2) to TRBJ1-1; unclear D gene. Germline V gene data show CDR1 as LGHDT and CDR2 as YNNKEL (reference sequence). Trimming shortened V by 0 bases and J by 3 bases, and 17 bases separated the two germline ends. This CDR3 is 17 amino acids long. In DNA form, the CDR3 reads TGTGCCAGCAGCCAAGACGGAGACGTCGGAAAGGACACTGAAGCTTTCTTT. Its protein product is CASSQDGDVGKDTEAFF.

This chain joins TRBV19 and TRBJ1-6; 8 bases line up with TRBD1. The V gene end was trimmed by 5 bases and the J gene end by 5 bases; junction bases not matched to a gene: 8. The CDR3 loop spans 16 amino acids. Germline V gene sequence: CDR1 LNHDA, CDR2 SQIVND (reference sequence). In nucleotides, the CDR3 is TGTGCCAGTAGTCAACAGGGACAGGTCGATAATTCACCCCTCCACTTT. Protein sequence: CASSQQGQVDNSPLHF. Combining the CDR3 with reference TRBV19 and TRBJ1-6 gives the whole variable domain DGGITQSPKYLFRKEGQNVTLSCEQNLNHDAMYWYRQDPGQGLRLIYYSQIVNDFQKGDIAEGYSVSREKKESFPLTVTSAQKNPTAFYLCASSQQGQVDNSPLHFGNGTRLTVT.

This clone was seen only once. The chain employs TRBV11-2 and TRBJ1-1; 8 nucleotides match TRBD1. The CDR3 totals 15 residues. CDR1 is SGHAT, CDR2 FQNNGV, per germline. V dropped 5 bases and J dropped 8; count of bases not matched to a gene: 13. In DNA form, the CDR3 reads TGTGCCAGCAGCCGCGGGACAGGTGTTATTAGGGAAGCTTTCTTT. It encodes CASSRGTGVIREAFF.

Comments on this clone: The junction shows a germline mismatch at one end, possibly a read error. This chain links TRBV19 with TRBJ1-1; maybe TRBD1 (6 bases). The length of the CDR3 is 13 residues. Germline loops: CDR1 LNHDA, CDR2 SQIVND (reference sequence). The CDR3 region is CASSLDRNPEAFF. CDR3 DNA sequence: TGTGCCAGTAGCCTCGACAGGAACCCTGAAGCTTTCTTT.

The chain couples TRBV6-2 or TRBV6-3 to TRBJ2-1, with 9 bases matching TRBD1. CDR1 MNHEY and CDR2 SVGEGT come from the germline V gene. CDR3 length: 15 residues. The V segment lost 6 bases and the J segment 7 bases; nucleotides outside the gene matches: 10. CDR3 sequence reads: CASSPGQGIRNEQFF. The CDR3 DNA follows: TGTGCCAGCAGCCCCGGACAGGGGATTAGGAATGAGCAGTTCTTC.

This chain links TRBV5-1 with TRBJ2-7; perhaps TRBD2 as D (9 bases). V was cut by 4 bases and J by 6 bases, with 23 bases left in between. Per germline, CDR1 SGHRS and CDR2 YFSETQ. The CDR3 is 16 amino acids. Written as DNA, the CDR3 is TGCGCCAGCAGCATCCAGGGGGCCGAAGCGGGAGGCGAGCAGTACTTC. It is translated as CASSIQGAEAGGEQYF.

The rearrangement uses TRBV6-5 and TRBJ1-2, with D possibly TRBD1 on 5 matching bases. Germline CDR1 reads MNHEY; CDR2 reads SVGAGI. Between the trimmed V and J ends, which lost 0 bases and 8 bases, there was a span of 10 bases. This CDR3 comprises 13 residues. The CDR3 spells CASSYSSRGGYTF. CDR3 bases: TGTGCCAGCAGTTACTCCTCAAGGGGAGGCTACACCTTC.

The chain employs TRBV6-2 or TRBV6-3 and TRBJ1-1, with 7 bases that match TRBD1. Germline CDR1 reads MNHEY; CDR2 reads SVGEGT. The V and J ends lost 5 bases and 0 bases, in that order; junction bases with no gene match: 9. CDR3 length: 16 residues. CDR3 residues: CASSIRDSKMNTEAFF. CDR3 bases: TGTGCCAGCAGTATCCGGGACAGTAAAATGAACACTGAAGCTTTCTTT.

V is TRBV6-5 and J is TRBJ2-1; TRBD1 matches at 7 bases. This CDR3 contains 15 residues. Germline CDR1 and CDR2: MNHEY and SVGAGI. The V and J ends lost 7 bases and 0 bases, in that order; junction bases with no gene match: 6. The DNA for the CDR3 is TGTGCCAGCAAACCGACAGGGAGCTCCTACAATGAGCAGTTCTTC. It specifies CASKPTGSSYNEQFF.

This chain uses TRBV10-1 with TRBJ2-2, with D possibly TRBD1 on 6 matching bases. The CDR3 has 15 amino acids. Germline V lookup: CDR1 WNHNN, CDR2 SYGVQD (reference sequence). With 10 bases removed from V and 0 bases from J, the gap between germline ends came to 15 bases. The CDR3 here is CAMHRDISNTGELFF. Written as DNA, the CDR3 is TGCGCCATGCACCGGGACATATCGAACACCGGGGAGCTGTTTTTT.

V gene TRBV28 combines with J gene TRBJ1-1, with 8 positions matching TRBD1. Germline-derived CDR1 and CDR2 are MDHEN and SYDVKM. CDR3 length equals 18 residues. V lost 6 bases and J lost 4; bases outside the gene matches: 19. CDR3 protein: CASSSIRDRFPSGTEAFF. In DNA, the CDR3 is TGTGCCAGCAGCTCCATCCGGGACAGGTTCCCGTCGGGCACTGAAGCTTTCTTT.

The rearrangement uses TRBV4-1 and TRBJ1-1, with D possibly TRBD1 on 5 matching bases. Germline assignment: CDR1 MGHRA and CDR2 YSYEKL. Trimming removed 5 bases from V and 2 bases from J, with 12 bases in between. The CDR3 is 14 residues long. In nucleotides, the CDR3 is TGCGCCAGCAGCGAGGGGACTTTAAACACTGAAGCTTTCTTT. It translates to CASSEGTLNTEAFF.

The V call is TRBV27, the J call TRBJ1-6, with TRBD1 identical over 7 bases. CDR3 length: 15 residues. Germline V gene data show CDR1 as MNHEY and CDR2 as SMNVEV (reference sequence). The trim removed 2 bases at V and 9 bases at J, leaving 7 bases unmatched. CDR3: CASSLEQGSSSPLHF. The CDR3 DNA reads TGTGCCAGCAGTTTAGAACAGGGGAGTTCTTCACCCCTCCACTTT.

The chain combines TRBV24-1 with TRBJ2-2; TRBD1 matches at 8 bases. V gave up 5 bases and J gave up 4 bases; unmatched junction bases: 8. CDR3 length: 16 residues. CDR1 is KGHDR, CDR2 SFDVKD, per germline. The CDR3 nucleotides read TGTGCCACCAGTGCCCGAACAGGGGGAACCACCGGGGAGCTGTTTTTT. This gives the protein CATSARTGGTTGELFF.

There are many counts of this clone. The rearrangement links TRBV2 to TRBJ2-3; 8 nucleotides line up with TRBD2. Losses at the gene ends were 8 bases for V and 4 bases for J; bases not matched to a gene: 8. Germline CDR1 reads SNHLY; CDR2 reads FYNNEI. The CDR3 totals 14 residues. The CDR3 nucleotides are TGTGCCAGCCAGCGGCTAGCGGGCGCAGATACGCAGTATTTT. Translating it yields CASQRLAGADTQYF.

The chain uses TRBV12-3 or TRBV12-4 and TRBJ2-1; D unresolved. Trimming took off 2 bases at V and 9 bases at J, with 8 bases between the two ends. This CDR3 has 12 residues. The CDR3 region has the DNA TGTGCCAGCAGTTTAATGGCAGGTGAGCAGTTCTTC. It encodes CASSLMAGEQFF.

The CDR3, as DNA: TGTGCCATCAGTGGAGGGGGAGCGGATGGCTACACCTTC. Protein sequence: CAISGGGADGYTF. The chain joins TRBV10-3 to TRBJ1-2, with a possible D match to TRBD1 (6 bases). Trimming cost V 4 bases and J 6 bases, with 12 bases left between them. This CDR3 spans 13 amino acids. Germline V gene lookup returns CDR1 ENHRY and CDR2 SYGVKD.

This rearrangement joins TRBV15 to TRBJ1-4; weak D call: TRBD1 (6 bases). The CDR3 sequence is 17 residues long. Trimming cost V 0 bases and J 8 bases, with 19 bases left between them. CDR1 and CDR2 (germline): LNHNV, YYDKDF (reference sequence). CDR3 amino acids: CATSRDPTNRAREKLFF. The CDR3 nucleotides read TGTGCCACCAGCAGAGATCCCACTAACAGGGCAAGGGAAAAACTGTTTTTT.

The J gene is TRBJ1-4, the V gene TRBV7-2; 9 bases agree with TRBD1. In germline, CDR1 is SGHTA, CDR2 FQGNSA. V shed 2 bases and J 5 bases; nucleotides not matched to a gene: 3. This CDR3 has 15 residues. CDR3 region: CASSLRGQGNEKLFF. The CDR3 bases are TGTGCCAGCAGCTTAAGAGGACAGGGGAATGAAAAACTGTTTTTT. Full variable domain (outside the CDR3, taken from reference TRBV7-2 and TRBJ1-4): GAGVSQSPSNKVTEKGKDVELRCDPISGHTALYWYRQSLGQGLEFLIYFQGNSAPDKSGLPSDRFSAERTGGSVSTLTIQRTQQEDSAVYLCASSLRGQGNEKLFFGSGTQLSVL.